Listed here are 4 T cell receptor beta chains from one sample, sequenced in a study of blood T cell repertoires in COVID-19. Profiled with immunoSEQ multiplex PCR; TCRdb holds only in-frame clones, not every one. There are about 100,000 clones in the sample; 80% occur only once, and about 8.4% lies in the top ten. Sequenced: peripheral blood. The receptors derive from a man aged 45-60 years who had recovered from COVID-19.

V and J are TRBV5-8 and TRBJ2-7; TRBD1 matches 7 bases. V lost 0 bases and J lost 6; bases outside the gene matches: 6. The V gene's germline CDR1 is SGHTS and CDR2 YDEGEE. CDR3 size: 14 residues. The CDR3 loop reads CASSLEGAVAEQYF. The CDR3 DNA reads TGTGCCAGCAGCTTGGAGGGGGCGGTTGCCGAGCAGTACTTC.

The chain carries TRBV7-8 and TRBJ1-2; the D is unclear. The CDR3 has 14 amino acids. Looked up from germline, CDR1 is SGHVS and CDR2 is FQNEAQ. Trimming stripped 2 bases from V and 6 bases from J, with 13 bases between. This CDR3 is CASSLPSATHGYTF. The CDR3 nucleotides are TGTGCCAGCAGCTTACCTTCAGCGACCCATGGCTACACCTTC. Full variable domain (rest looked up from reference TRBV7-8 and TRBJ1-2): GAGVSQSPRYKVAKRGQDVALRCDPISGHVSLFWYQQALGQGPEFLTYFQNEAQLDKSGLPSDRFFAERPEGSVSTLKIQRTQQEDSAVYLCASSLPSATHGYTFGSGTRLTVV.

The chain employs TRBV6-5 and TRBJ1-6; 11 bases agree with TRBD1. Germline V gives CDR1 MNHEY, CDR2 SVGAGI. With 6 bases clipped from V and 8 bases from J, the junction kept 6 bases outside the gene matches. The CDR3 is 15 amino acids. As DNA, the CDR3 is TGTGCCAGCAGGGGACAGGGGGTAGGATATTCACCCCTCCACTTT. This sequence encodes CASRGQGVGYSPLHF.

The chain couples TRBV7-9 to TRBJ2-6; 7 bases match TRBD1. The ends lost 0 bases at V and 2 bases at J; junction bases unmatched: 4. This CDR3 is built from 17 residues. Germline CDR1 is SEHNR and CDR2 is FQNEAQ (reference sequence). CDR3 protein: CASSLATGDAGANVLTF. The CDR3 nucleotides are TGTGCCAGCAGCTTAGCTACAGGGGATGCTGGGGCCAACGTCCTGACTTTC.